The 18 T cell receptor beta chains below come from one sample, sequenced in a study of T cell changes during pregnancy in multiple sclerosis. Measured with immunoSEQ multiplex PCR; TCRdb has only the in-frame clones, and not every one. The sample records fewer than 35,000 clones, about nine tenths being singletons. The material was CD4+ T cells from peripheral blood mononuclear cells, obtained in the third trimester of pregnancy. These receptors all stem from a female donor in good health, enrolled as a control in a pregnancy study.

This clone was seen once. The V and J genes are TRBV29-1 and TRBJ1-4; perhaps TRBD1 as D (5 bases). Germline CDR1 is SQVTM and CDR2 is ANQGSEA. Trimming left V 7 bases short and J 8 bases short, with 20 bases between. The CDR3 runs 14 residues. CDR3 loop: CSAETQGRREKLFF. As DNA, the CDR3 is TGCAGCGCAGAGACTCAGGGTAGGCGAGAAAAACTGTTTTTT.

The genes are TRBV28 and TRBJ1-5; 8 positions agree with TRBD1. The CDR3 has 14 residues. V was clipped by 2 bases and J by 6 bases; unmatched bases: 3. Germline V lookup: CDR1 MDHEN, CDR2 SYDVKM. The CDR3 sequence is CASSLGQGAQPQHF. Here the CDR3 DNA reads TGTGCCAGCAGTTTAGGACAGGGAGCTCAGCCCCAGCATTTT.

The J gene is TRBJ1-6, the V gene TRBV19, with TRBD1 matching 10 bases. V shed 5 bases, J shed 10 bases, and the junction held 5 bases outside the gene matches. This CDR3 has 14 residues. CDR1 is LNHDA and CDR2 is SQIVND in the germline V gene (reference sequence). This CDR3 is CASSDGTGVSPLHF. For the CDR3, the DNA is TGTGCCAGTAGTGACGGGACAGGGGTCTCACCCCTCCACTTT.

The J gene is TRBJ1-4, the V gene TRBV28; unclear D gene. This CDR3 region has 12 residues. Trimming stripped 2 bases from V and 8 bases from J, with 6 bases between. Germline CDR1 MDHEN, CDR2 SYDVKM. For the CDR3, the DNA is TGTGCCAGCAGTTTAGTCGGGGAAAAACTGTTTTTT. Amino acid sequence: CASSLVGEKLFF.

The CDR3 coding sequence is TGCGCCAGCAGCTTTAGCGGGGGGGCCGGTAGAGATACGCAGTATTTT. As protein: CASSFSGGAGRDTQYF. The chain uses TRBV5-1 and TRBJ2-3; 11 nucleotides match TRBD2. J gave up 5 bases and V 2 bases, and 7 bases lay outside the gene matches. CDR1 SGHRS and CDR2 YFSETQ come from the germline V gene. CDR3 length: 16 residues.

The chain recombines TRBV9 with TRBJ1-2, with D possibly matching TRBD1 (6 bases). Germline V gene sequence: CDR1 SGDLS, CDR2 YYNGEE. This CDR3 has 14 amino acids. V lost 0 bases and J 8 bases, leaving 14 bases between the germline ends. CDR3 residues: CASSVDQGYRGYTF. CDR3 DNA: TGTGCCAGCAGCGTAGACCAGGGGTATCGCGGCTACACCTTC.

The chain has TRBV28 and TRBJ2-3, with 7 bases aligning to TRBD1. CDR1 and CDR2 (germline): MDHEN, SYDVKM. V was clipped by 6 bases and J by 1 base; unmatched bases: 4. There are 14 residues in the CDR3. Here the CDR3 reads CASRPGQRTDTQYF. The CDR3 region has the DNA TGTGCCAGCAGACCGGGACAGCGCACAGATACGCAGTATTTT.

The chain employs TRBV7-9 and TRBJ2-7; tentative D call: TRBD2 (5 bases). Germline-derived CDR1 and CDR2 are SEHNR and FQNEAQ (reference sequence). The CDR3 has 16 amino acids. Trimming pared 2 bases from V and 2 bases from J, leaving 16 bases between. CDR3 residues: CASSLWRSPGPYEQYF. CDR3 coding DNA: TGTGCCAGCAGCTTATGGAGGAGCCCTGGACCCTACGAGCAGTACTTC.

This clone appeared a single time. The chain carries TRBV28 and TRBJ2-7; maybe TRBD2 (5 bases). Germline loops: CDR1 MDHEN, CDR2 SYDVKM. V was shortened by 7 bases and J by 2 bases, with 12 bases between the two germline ends. CDR3 length equals 13 residues. The CDR3 region is CASTPGSAYEQYF. CDR3 sequence (DNA): TGTGCCAGCACCCCTGGGAGCGCCTACGAGCAGTACTTC. Together with reference TRBV28 and TRBJ2-7, the CDR3 gives the full variable domain: DVKVTQSSRYLVKRTGEKVFLECVQDMDHENMFWYRQDPGLGLRLIYFSYDVKMKEKGDIPEGYSVSREKKERFSLILESASTNQTSMYLCASTPGSAYEQYFGPGTRLTVT.

The chain is built from TRBV2 and TRBJ2-4; D might be TRBD1 (5 bases). Germline loops: CDR1 SNHLY, CDR2 FYNNEI. The ends were cut back, 1 base at V and 5 bases at J, with 9 bases in the middle. The CDR3 is 14 amino acids. The CDR3 here is CASSEEMTENIQYF. The CDR3 DNA follows: TGTGCCAGCAGTGAAGAGATGACAGAAAACATTCAGTACTTC. Using reference TRBV2 and TRBJ2-4 for the parts outside the CDR3, the full variable domain is EPEVTQTPSHQVTQMGQEVILRCVPISNHLYFYWYRQILGQKVEFLVSFYNNEISEKSEIFDDQFSVERPDGSNFTLKIRSTKLEDSAMYFCASSEEMTENIQYFGAGTRLSVL.

The chain links TRBV5-6 to TRBJ2-6; 10 bases align to TRBD2. Unmatched junction bases numbered 8, after V lost 4 bases and J lost 4 bases. Germline CDR1 and CDR2: SGHDT and YYEEEE. The CDR3 covers 17 residues. For the CDR3, the DNA is TGTGCCAGCAGCCAAGCGGGAGGGCCTCTGGGGGCCAACGTCCTGACTTTC. Its protein is CASSQAGGPLGANVLTF. Using reference TRBV5-6 and TRBJ2-6 for the parts outside the CDR3, the full variable domain is DAGVTQSPTHLIKTRGQQVTLRCSPKSGHDTVSWYQQALGQGPQFIFQYYEEEERQRGNFPDRFSGHQFPNYSSELNVNALLLGDSALYLCASSQAGGPLGANVLTFGAGSRLTVL.

The chain couples TRBV4-2 to TRBJ1-1, with 11 bases that match TRBD1. This CDR3 region has 18 residues. The germline V gene encodes CDR1 LGHNA and CDR2 YNFKEQ. The V and J ends lost 3 bases and 1 base, in that order; junction bases with no gene match: 10. CDR3 residues: CASSQDPGQGVGNTEAFF. CDR3 nucleotides: TGTGCCAGCAGCCAGGATCCGGGACAGGGGGTCGGGAACACTGAAGCTTTCTTT.

J is TRBJ2-1 and V is TRBV19, with TRBD2 as a possible D gene (6 bases). V lost 8 bases and J lost 10, with 18 bases in between. This CDR3 is 13 amino acids long. CDR1 is LNHDA, CDR2 SQIVND, per germline (reference sequence). The CDR3 DNA reads as TGTGCCAGTCGTCCCGGGACGGCGGGAGAGCAGTTCTTC. It specifies CASRPGTAGEQFF.

The CDR3 reads CASSLKGSYNEQFF. CDR3 nucleotides: TGTGCCAGCAGCTTGAAGGGGTCCTACAATGAGCAGTTCTTC. The chain couples TRBV5-8 to TRBJ2-1, with D possibly TRBD1 on 5 matching bases. CDR3 length: 14 residues. CDR1 and CDR2 from the germline V gene are SGHTS and YDEGEE. Trimming stripped 1 base from V and 1 base from J, with 6 bases between.

The gene calls are TRBV5-1 and TRBJ2-3; D is perhaps TRBD2 (6 bases). Germline values: CDR1 SGHRS, CDR2 YFSETQ. CDR3 size: 16 residues. V lost 4 bases and J 6 bases, leaving 21 bases between the germline ends. The CDR3 reads CASSTATSLAADTQYF. CDR3 DNA sequence: TGCGCCAGCAGCACAGCTACTAGCCTGGCTGCGGATACGCAGTATTTT.

The chain combines TRBV19 with TRBJ1-5; TRBD1 matches at 9 bases. CDR1 is LNHDA, CDR2 SQIVND, per germline (reference sequence). Unmatched junction bases numbered 5, after V lost 5 bases and J lost 0 bases. This CDR3 spans 16 amino acids. This CDR3 reads CASSSGTGSSNQPQHF. The CDR3 region has the DNA TGTGCCAGTAGTTCCGGGACAGGGTCTAGCAATCAGCCCCAGCATTTT.

The chain uses TRBV7-8 and TRBJ2-7; 9 bases fit TRBD2. This CDR3 comprises 15 residues. CDR1 and CDR2 from the germline V gene are SGHVS and FQNEAQ. V lost 1 base and J lost 9; bases outside the gene matches: 10. The CDR3 DNA reads TGTGCCAGCAGCTTAGTGGGACCTAGCGGGGTCGGGCAGTACTTC. Its protein product is CASSLVGPSGVGQYF.

The chain couples TRBV18 to TRBJ2-7; 14 bases are shared with TRBD2. Per the germline V gene, CDR1 is KGHSH and CDR2 is LQKENI. The CDR3 extends over 14 amino acids. The junction had 2 bases not matched to a gene; V was cut back by 4 bases and J by 6 bases. The CDR3 spells CASSQTSGRGEQYF. The DNA for the CDR3 is TGTGCCAGCTCACAGACTAGCGGGAGGGGCGAGCAGTACTTC. Based on the CDR3 plus reference TRBV18 and TRBJ2-7, the full variable domain is NAGVMQNPRHLVRRRGQEARLRCSPMKGHSHVYWYRQLPEEGLKFMVYLQKENIIDESGMPKERFSAEFPKEGPSILRIQQVVRGDSAAYFCASSQTSGRGEQYFGPGTRLTVT.